This TCR beta chain was observed in a study of shared clonotypes between healthy human individuals. Study conclusions and caveats: Among non-shared clonotypes, generation probabilities were lower than among those shared by all four donors. Sharing of clonotypes among donors was expected to vary with sequencing depth.

In the case of this clone: The target antigen is unknown.

The CDR3 is made up of 15 amino acids. V was clipped by 6 bases and J by 4 bases, with 19 bases between them. Per germline, CDR1 KGHSH and CDR2 LQKENI. Deep-level settings were used for running the assay. Each sorted subset replicate got 200 ng genomic DNA, approximately 27,000 genomes. Generated by immunoSEQ multiplex PCR, the TCRdb table keeps only in-frame clones and is missing some. Among some 2,000,000 clones listed, 95% were seen once. The origin of this receptor is a man younger than 30 in good health. Sequencing was performed on naive CD4+ T cells sorted from blood. Subset of the sample: CD45RA+ positively selected. V usage is TRBV18 and J usage is TRBJ2-7; D may be TRBD1 (6 bases). The CDR3 DNA follows: TGTGCCAGCTCCCAATTGGCCTTACAGGGTTACGAGCAGTACTTC. This codes for CASSQLALQGYEQYF.